This TCR beta chain appears in the sequencing data of a study of blood T cell repertoires in COVID-19. The table lists this clone with a few counts. Sequenced by immunoSEQ multiplex PCR; TCRdb stores in-frame clones only, minus some. The repertoire holds 120,000 to 150,000 clones, with around four fifths as singletons. V lost 1 base to trimming and J lost 10 bases; unmatched junction nucleotides: 9. The CDR3 has 14 amino acids. CDR1 and CDR2 from the germline V gene are SEHNR and FQNEAQ (reference sequence). The TCR was taken from a woman in her thirties or forties who had recovered from COVID-19. The chain couples TRBV7-9 to TRBJ1-1; 7 positions agree with TRBD1. Sequencing used PBMCs or T cells enriched from blood (not recorded which). CDR3 amino acids: CASSLGQGGSGAFF. The CDR3, as DNA: TGTGCCAGCAGCTTAGGCCAGGGGGGATCGGGAGCTTTCTTT.